The 30 T cell receptor beta chains below were found in one sample sequenced in a study of T cell repertoires in cytomegalovirus infection. One entry per CDR3 protein, called by TCRdb with MiXCR from the reads. This table has some 100,000 distinct CDR3 sequences, 23% appearing once. Sequencing used CD8+ T cells from PBMCs. All receptors derive from a human donor in good health (CMV status not recorded). Some clones in this sample may be carry-over from other donors' samples.

This clonotype was counted ten times or more. The chain uses TRBV11-2 and TRBJ2-3; D is undetermined. Germline assignment: CDR1 SGHAT and CDR2 FQNNGV. Trimming shortened V by 10 bases and J by 5 bases, and 19 bases separated the two germline ends. The CDR3 runs 14 residues. CDR3 sequence reads: CATNGPWLGDTQYF. The CDR3 DNA reads as TGTGCCACCAATGGCCCGTGGTTGGGAGATACGCAGTATTTT.

This clonotype came up many times. This rearrangement joins TRBV20-1 to TRBJ2-7, with 7 positions matching TRBD2. Looked up from germline, CDR1 is DFQATT and CDR2 is SNEGSKA (reference sequence). After removal of 0 bases from V and 0 bases from J, the junction contained 2 bases not matched to a gene. This CDR3 has 14 residues. The CDR3 protein is CSARDWGGSYEQYF. CDR3 nucleotides: TGCAGTGCTAGAGATTGGGGGGGCTCCTACGAGCAGTACTTC.

The gene calls are TRBV7-3 and TRBJ1-1; 8 bases fit TRBD1. Per germline, CDR1 SGHTA and CDR2 FQGTGA. Unmatched junction bases numbered 3, after V lost 5 bases and J lost 7 bases. This CDR3 has 12 residues. CDR3 bases: TGTGCCAGCAGCCCAGGGGGCGTTGAAGCTTTCTTT. It codes for CASSPGGVEAFF.

The chain joins TRBV24-1 to TRBJ2-5; 11 nucleotides agree with TRBD1. Germline trimming cut 3 bases from V and 5 bases from J; bases unmatched to any gene: 10. Germline V gives CDR1 KGHDR, CDR2 SFDVKD. This CDR3 spans 17 amino acids. The CDR3 sequence is CATSDPVVDRGLETQYF. CDR3 coding DNA: TGTGCCACCAGTGATCCGGTCGTGGACAGGGGGCTGGAGACCCAGTACTTC.

This chain links TRBV28 with TRBJ2-1; no definite D call. The germline V gene encodes CDR1 MDHEN and CDR2 SYDVKM. The CDR3 is 11 residues long. Trimming took off 11 bases at V and 10 bases at J, with 15 bases between the two ends. CDR3 amino acids: CASSPMDEQFF. Written as DNA, the CDR3 is TGTGCCTCTTCCCCTATGGACGAGCAGTTCTTC.

This clonotype was detected a few times. V and J are TRBV11-2 and TRBJ2-4; unclear D gene. The germline CDR1 and CDR2 sequences are SGHAT and FQNNGV. This CDR3 is built from 13 residues. V shed 3 bases and J shed 5 bases, with 8 bases lying between them. CDR3 region: CASSFGTENIQYF. The DNA for the CDR3 is TGTGCCAGCAGCTTTGGAACGGAAAACATTCAGTACTTC.

CDR3 DNA sequence: TGTGCCAGCAGCCACAGGGCCTCCTACGAGCAGTACTTC. Translated: CASSHRASYEQYF. The V and J genes are TRBV12-3 or TRBV12-4 and TRBJ2-7; D might be TRBD1 (6 bases). There are 13 residues in the CDR3. Trimming left V 6 bases short and J 0 bases short, with 9 bases between.

CDR3 protein: CASSPDGLNTEAFF. The CDR3 nucleotides read TGTGCCAGCAGCCCAGACGGATTGAACACTGAAGCTTTCTTT. V is TRBV7-9 and J is TRBJ1-1; D gene uncertain. The V gene's germline CDR1 is SEHNR and CDR2 FQNEAQ (reference sequence). V lost 5 bases, J lost 0 bases, and 10 bases lay in between. The CDR3 sequence is 14 residues long.

This clonotype was recorded a few times. V usage is TRBV6-6 and J usage is TRBJ1-5; no definite D call. Trimming removed 2 bases from V and 4 bases from J, with 9 bases in between. Germline lookup yields CDR1 MNHNY and CDR2 SVGAGI (reference sequence). This CDR3 contains 14 residues. CDR3 in DNA: TGTGCCAGCAGTTACGTACAGTTAAATCAGCCCCAGCATTTT. Translation: CASSYVQLNQPQHF.

This clonotype has more than one count but fewer than ten. The chain combines TRBV2 with TRBJ1-1, with TRBD1 matching over 12 bases. CDR1 is SNHLY, CDR2 FYNNEI, per germline. The V segment lost 6 bases and the J segment 4 bases; nucleotides outside the gene matches: 12. This CDR3 contains 17 residues. The CDR3 spells CASRRGGQGARGTEAFF. The CDR3 region has the DNA TGTGCCAGCAGGAGGGGGGGACAGGGGGCGCGAGGCACTGAAGCTTTCTTT.

This rearrangement joins TRBV30 to TRBJ2-5, with 12 bases identical to TRBD2. The CDR3 totals 14 residues. Germline trimming cut 3 bases from V and 5 bases from J; bases unmatched to any gene: 4. Per germline, CDR1 GTSNPN and CDR2 SVGIG (reference sequence). CDR3 region: CAWSLAGGGETQYF. The CDR3 nucleotides read TGTGCCTGGAGCCTAGCGGGAGGGGGTGAGACCCAGTACTTC.

The chain combines TRBV6-2 or TRBV6-3 with TRBJ2-5; D is possibly TRBD2 (5 bases). The ends were cut back, 6 bases at V and 2 bases at J, with 16 bases in the middle. This CDR3 contains 15 residues. The V gene's germline CDR1 is MNHEY and CDR2 SVGEGT. The CDR3 DNA sequence: TGTGCCAGCAGCCGACTCTGGACGGGACAAGAGACCCAGTACTTC. This encodes CASSRLWTGQETQYF.

In its sample, this clonotype was seen a few times. The chain is built from TRBV7-9 and TRBJ2-1; D is ambiguous. Trimming left V 1 base short and J 7 bases short, with 5 bases between. The CDR3 sequence is 12 residues long. Looked up from germline, CDR1 is SEHNR and CDR2 is FQNEAQ (reference sequence). Here the CDR3 reads CASSLEWNEQFF. The CDR3 nucleotides are TGTGCCAGCAGCTTAGAATGGAATGAGCAGTTCTTC.

The chain uses TRBV29-1 and TRBJ2-5; D tentatively reads TRBD1 or TRBD2 (6 bases each). V lost 8 bases, J lost 2 bases, and 27 bases lay in between. Germline-derived CDR1 and CDR2 are SQVTM and ANQGSEA. The CDR3 is made up of 17 amino acids. CDR3 DNA: TGCAGCATTTGGGGGCCCCCGACGGGGGCTATGCAAGAGACCCAGTACTTC. Residues: CSIWGPPTGAMQETQYF.

There are many counts of this clonotype. The chain joins TRBV12-5 to TRBJ1-6, with D uncertain. V was cut by 3 bases and J by 9 bases, with 12 bases left in between. Germline V gene sequence: CDR1 LGHNT, CDR2 FRNRAP. The CDR3 runs to 14 residues. CDR3 in DNA: TGTGCTAGTGGTTTACCAACTTTAGGTTCACCCCTCCACTTT. Its translation is CASGLPTLGSPLHF.

The J gene is TRBJ1-5, the V gene TRBV7-6, with a tentative D call TRBD1 (6 bases). Germline CDR1 and CDR2: SGHVS and FNYEAQ. With 5 bases removed from V and 0 bases from J, the gap between germline ends came to 11 bases. This CDR3 is built from 15 residues. The CDR3 DNA reads as TGTGCCAGCAGCCCTACAGGGTCTAGCAATCAGCCCCAGCATTTT. The encoded protein is CASSPTGSSNQPQHF.

This clonotype was seen a handful of times. This sequence joins TRBV28 and TRBJ1-5; 10 bases match TRBD1. The V segment lost 6 bases and the J segment 2 bases; nucleotides outside the gene matches: 1. Germline assignment: CDR1 MDHEN and CDR2 SYDVKM. CDR3 length: 14 amino acids. CDR3: CASRTGGGNQPQHF. DNA of the CDR3: TGTGCCAGCAGGACAGGGGGCGGCAATCAGCCCCAGCATTTT.

Many counts were recorded for this clonotype. The V and J genes are TRBV7-2 and TRBJ1-4; TRBD1 matches at 12 bases. The CDR3 loop spans 14 amino acids. The V gene's germline CDR1 is SGHTA and CDR2 FQGNSA. The J segment lost 11 bases and the V segment lost 5 bases, leaving 6 bases of the junction unmatched. CDR3 residues: CASSRGQGATKLFF. The CDR3, as DNA: TGTGCCAGCAGCAGGGGACAGGGGGCGACCAAACTGTTTTTT. Using reference TRBV7-2 and TRBJ1-4 for the parts outside the CDR3, the full variable domain is GAGVSQSPSNKVTEKGKDVELRCDPISGHTALYWYRQSLGQGLEFLIYFQGNSAPDKSGLPSDRFSAERTGGSVSTLTIQRTQQEDSAVYLCASSRGQGATKLFFGSGTQLSVL.

This clonotype occurred a few times. The chain recombines TRBV9 with TRBJ1-1; weak D call: TRBD1 (5 bases). V shed 4 bases and J shed 4 bases, with 8 bases lying between them. Germline CDR1 is SGDLS and CDR2 is YYNGEE. The CDR3 spans 12 residues. The CDR3 DNA reads as TGTGCCAGCAGCACCGGGACCACTGAAGCTTTCTTT. It encodes CASSTGTTEAFF.

This clonotype was recorded a few times. This chain links TRBV7-9 with TRBJ1-1; unclear D gene. Germline values: CDR1 SEHNR, CDR2 FQNEAQ (reference sequence). Trimming shortened V by 0 bases and J by 6 bases, and 5 bases separated the two germline ends. The CDR3 loop spans 12 amino acids. This CDR3 is CASSLARPEAFF. The CDR3 DNA is TGTGCCAGCAGCTTAGCGCGGCCTGAAGCTTTCTTT.

As concerns this clonotype: A much larger clonotype is one base distant, so this may be a read error. The chain carries TRBV7-2 and TRBJ2-7; 8 bases agree with TRBD2. The CDR3 runs 13 residues. Looked up from germline, CDR1 is SGHTA and CDR2 is FQGNSA. CDR3 DNA sequence: TGTGCCTGCAGCCCGGGGGGGGATTACGAGCAGTACTTC. Its protein product is CACSPGGDYEQYF.

This clonotype was observed at least ten times. The chain is built from TRBV7-2 and TRBJ2-5, with 7 nucleotides matching TRBD1. The CDR3 is 15 residues long. Germline CDR1 reads SGHTA; CDR2 reads FQGNSA. V was clipped by 2 bases and J by 2 bases; unmatched bases: 5. The CDR3 DNA reads as TGTGCCAGCAGCTTAATACAGGGGTTTCAAGAGACCCAGTACTTC. Protein product: CASSLIQGFQETQYF.

This clonotype was observed at least ten times. The chain uses TRBV19 and TRBJ2-7, with TRBD1 as a possible D gene (6 bases). The V end lost 3 bases, the J end lost 3 bases, and 15 bases lay between the germline ends. The germline V gene has CDR1 LNHDA and CDR2 SQIVND (reference sequence). This CDR3 comprises 15 residues. The CDR3 DNA sequence: TGTGCCAGTAGTATTCGGGACACCTCTCACTACGAGCAGTACTTC. This sequence encodes CASSIRDTSHYEQYF.

This clonotype occurred many times. The V call is TRBV4-1, the J call TRBJ1-1; the match to TRBD1 covers 7 bases. The CDR3 totals 14 residues. V lost 2 bases and J lost 6; bases outside the gene matches: 6. Germline assignment: CDR1 MGHRA and CDR2 YSYEKL. The DNA for the CDR3 is TGCGCCAGCAGCCAACCCCCAAGGGGGCCTGAAGCTTTCTTT. It translates to CASSQPPRGPEAFF.

This chain uses TRBV28 with TRBJ2-5, with TRBD1 matching over 8 bases. The CDR3 is 17 amino acids. J lost 2 bases, V lost 2 bases, and 10 bases had no gene match. The germline V gene has CDR1 MDHEN and CDR2 SYDVKM. The CDR3 protein is CASSLLAGGSKQETQYF. The CDR3 DNA reads as TGTGCCAGCAGTTTACTGGCAGGGGGCTCGAAACAAGAGACCCAGTACTTC. Together with reference TRBV28 and TRBJ2-5, the CDR3 gives the full variable domain: DVKVTQSSRYLVKRTGEKVFLECVQDMDHENMFWYRQDPGLGLRLIYFSYDVKMKEKGDIPEGYSVSREKKERFSLILESASTNQTSMYLCASSLLAGGSKQETQYFGPGTRLLVL.

V is TRBV7-9 and J is TRBJ2-1, with D possibly TRBD2 on 6 matching bases. The CDR3 runs to 14 residues. Germline lookup yields CDR1 SEHNR and CDR2 FQNEAQ (reference sequence). Trimming removed 5 bases at V and 4 bases at J, with 12 bases between. CDR3 in amino acids: CASSDSGKYNEQFF. The CDR3 DNA is TGTGCCAGCAGCGATAGCGGAAAGTACAATGAGCAGTTCTTC. Full variable domain (rest looked up from reference TRBV7-9 and TRBJ2-1): DTGVSQNPRHKITKRGQNVTFRCDPISEHNRLYWYRQTLGQGPEFLTYFQNEAQLEKSRLLSDRFSAERPKGSFSTLEIQRTEQGDSAMYLCASSDSGKYNEQFFGPGTRLTVL.

This chain uses TRBV20-1 with TRBJ1-5; no clear D. V lost 0 bases and J 4 bases, leaving 10 bases between the germline ends. Germline-derived CDR1 and CDR2 are DFQATT and SNEGSKA (reference sequence). This CDR3 has 14 amino acids. CDR3 region: CSARDPGSNQPQHF. Written as DNA, the CDR3 is TGCAGTGCTAGAGATCCGGGGAGTAATCAGCCCCAGCATTTT.

This clonotype was recorded once. The CDR3 here is CASSSYPQHNEQFF. The CDR3 nucleotides read TGTGCCAGCAGTTCCTATCCCCAGCACAATGAGCAGTTCTTC. The V gene is TRBV5-6, the J gene TRBJ2-1; D remains unclear. CDR1 and CDR2 from the germline V gene are SGHDT and YYEEEE. V was trimmed by 5 bases and J by 5 bases, leaving 14 bases between them. CDR3 size: 14 residues.

In this sample, this clonotype turned up a few times. V and J are TRBV6-6 and TRBJ2-7; tentatively, D is TRBD1 or TRBD2 (5 bases each). V was shortened by 0 bases and J by 6 bases, with 18 bases between the two germline ends. Germline V lookup: CDR1 MNHNY, CDR2 SVGAGI (reference sequence). The CDR3 runs 16 residues. In nucleotides, the CDR3 is TGTGCCAGCAGTTACTCAATTCGGGACGCGTCGACCGAGCAGTACTTC. Translating it yields CASSYSIRDASTEQYF.

The J gene is TRBJ2-3, the V gene TRBV20-1; D may be TRBD2 (5 bases). Trimming took off 0 bases at V and 5 bases at J, with 18 bases between the two ends. This CDR3 region has 16 residues. Germline V gene lookup returns CDR1 DFQATT and CDR2 SNEGSKA (reference sequence). The CDR3 spells CSARDRTRFGEDTQYF. The CDR3 bases are TGCAGTGCTAGAGATCGGACGAGGTTCGGGGAAGATACGCAGTATTTT.